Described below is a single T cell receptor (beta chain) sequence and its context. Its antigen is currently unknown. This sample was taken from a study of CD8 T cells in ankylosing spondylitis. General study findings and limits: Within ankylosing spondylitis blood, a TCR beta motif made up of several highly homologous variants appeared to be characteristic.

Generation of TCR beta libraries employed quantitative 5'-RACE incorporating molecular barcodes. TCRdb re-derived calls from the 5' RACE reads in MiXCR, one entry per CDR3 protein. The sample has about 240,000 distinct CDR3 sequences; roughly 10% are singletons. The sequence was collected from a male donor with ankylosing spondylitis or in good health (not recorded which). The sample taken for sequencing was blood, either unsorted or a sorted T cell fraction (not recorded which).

CDR3 coding DNA: TGTGCCAGCAGTTTACAGGGGAACGGGTACAATGAGCAGTTCTTC. Its protein product is CASSLQGNGYNEQFF. The gene calls are TRBV27 and TRBJ2-1; possible D gene TRBD1, 6 bases. In germline, CDR1 is MNHEY, CDR2 SMNVEV (reference sequence). The ends were cut back, 2 bases at V and 4 bases at J, with 12 bases in the middle. This CDR3 has 15 amino acids.